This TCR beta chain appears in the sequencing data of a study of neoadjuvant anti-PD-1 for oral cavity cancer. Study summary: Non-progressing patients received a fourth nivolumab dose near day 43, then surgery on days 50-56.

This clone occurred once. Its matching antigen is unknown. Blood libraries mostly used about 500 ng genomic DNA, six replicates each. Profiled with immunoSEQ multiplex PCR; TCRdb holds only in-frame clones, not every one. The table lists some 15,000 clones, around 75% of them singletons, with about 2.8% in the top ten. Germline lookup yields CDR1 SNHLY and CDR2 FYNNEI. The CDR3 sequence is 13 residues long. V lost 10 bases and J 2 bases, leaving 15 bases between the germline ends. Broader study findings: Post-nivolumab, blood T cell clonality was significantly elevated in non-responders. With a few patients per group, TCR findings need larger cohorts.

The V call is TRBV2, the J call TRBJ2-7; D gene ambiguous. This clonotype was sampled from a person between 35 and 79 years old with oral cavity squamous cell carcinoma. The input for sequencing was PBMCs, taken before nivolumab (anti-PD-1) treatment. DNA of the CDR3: TGTGCCACCGCCGGTGGCGGAACCTACGAGCAGTACTTC. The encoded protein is CATAGGGTYEQYF.